This T cell receptor beta chain comes out of a study of PD-1 blockade in mismatch repair-deficient tumors (dated by TCRdb to about 2017). Notes on the research overall: The trial enrolled some 82 consecutive patients with roughly twelve mismatch repair-deficient cancer types between late 2013 and September 2016, all previously treated and progressing. Deep sequencing of TCR CDR3 regions was used to track tumor-associated T cell clones in peripheral blood of patients responding to PD-1 blockade. Overall study outcomes, separate from this receptor: Rapid expansion after pembrolizumab followed by contraction, generally before radiologic responses, was shown by tumor-resident clones, which were often undetectable in blood before treatment.

As concerns this clone: This receptor's antigen is unknown. One base away there is no much larger clone; base qualities are not given.

The method behind the library was the immunoSEQ multiplex PCR assay. The clones in this table, taken by TCRdb from immuneACCESS, are in-frame only. Not every clone is retained; where verified, under half of the shortfall comes from an unresolved V gene, and the cause of the rest is unknown. The sample profile shows more than 95,000 clones; about 85% of them were found once. The top ten hold approximately 15% of the sample. Mismatch repair deficiency in every enrolled patient was established by polymerase chain reaction or immunohistochemistry. TCR sequencing was carried out for a few patients who responded to pembrolizumab therapy. In the phase II trial, pembrolizumab PD-1 blockade was tested prospectively in advanced mismatch repair-deficient cancers, no matter which tissue of origin the cancers came from. Peripheral blood T cell samples were gathered serially, both before PD-1 blockade started and at multiple time points afterward. Blood sampling time points were reported as weeks after the first dose of pembrolizumab.

Sequences SGHNT (CDR1) and YYREEE (CDR2) are obtained from the germline V gene (reference sequence). V is pared back by 0 bases and J by 0 bases, with 8 bases lying between the germline termini. The CDR3 runs 15 residues from the cysteine to the phenylalanine. CDR3 DNA is the only sequence kept; it has 45 bases, read in frame from the first base. This sequence uses TRBV5-4 and TRBJ2-3; no D gene call is confident. The sequence came from an adult with mismatch repair-deficient cancer. This specimen was peripheral blood, taken 44 weeks after starting pembrolizumab. CDR3 protein: CASSLAAVSTDTQYF. The nucleotide sequence reads as follows: TGTGCCAGCAGCTTGGCGGCGGTAAGCACAGATACGCAGTATTTT.